The clone carrying this TCR beta chain turned up a few times. Its antigen is as yet unknown. A much bigger clone sits one base away, suggesting this may be a read error. CDR1 is DFQATT and CDR2 is SNEGSKA in the germline V gene (reference sequence). This CDR3 is built from 11 residues. The junction had 5 bases not matched to a gene; V was cut back by 4 bases and J by 8 bases. TCR alpha and beta CDR3 regions were amplified from RNA using iRepertoire nested multiplex PCR. One-step reverse transcription and amplification started from about 100-400 ng of tissue mRNA or PBMC total RNA. TCRdb redid the calling of the multiplex PCR reads with MiXCR, one entry per CDR3 protein. The sample records some 99,000 distinct CDR3 sequences, less than 30% being singletons. This sample was taken from a study of glioma-infiltrating T cells. Overall study results and limits: Above-expected tissue-blood divergence occurred in all gliomas, most in low-grade ones.

This rearrangement joins TRBV20-1 to TRBJ2-7; 7 bases match TRBD1. Specimen: glioma tissue, nonneoplastic brain tissue, or PBMCs (not recorded which). The receptor comes from a human donor with low-grade glioma or glioblastoma, undergoing nonglioma brain surgery, or in good health (not recorded which). The CDR3 protein is CSAKQGLKQYF. DNA for the CDR3: TGCAGTGCTAAACAGGGGCTCAAGCAGTACTTC.